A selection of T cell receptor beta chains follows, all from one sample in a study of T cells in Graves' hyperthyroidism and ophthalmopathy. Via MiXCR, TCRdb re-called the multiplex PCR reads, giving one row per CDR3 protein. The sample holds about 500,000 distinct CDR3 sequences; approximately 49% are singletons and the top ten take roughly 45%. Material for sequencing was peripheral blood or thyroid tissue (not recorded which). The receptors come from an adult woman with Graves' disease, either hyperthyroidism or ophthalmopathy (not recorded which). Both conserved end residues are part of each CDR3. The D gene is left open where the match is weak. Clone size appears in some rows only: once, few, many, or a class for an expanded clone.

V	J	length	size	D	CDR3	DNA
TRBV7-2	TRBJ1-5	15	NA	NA	CASSFTSGGQETQHF	TGTGCCAGCAGCTTCACTAGCGGAGGTCAAGAGACCCAGCATTTT
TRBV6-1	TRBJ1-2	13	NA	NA	CASSLQRDYGYTF	TGTGCCAGCAGTCTACAGAGAGACTATGGCTACACCTTC
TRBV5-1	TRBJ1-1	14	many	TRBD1	CASSKGQPNTEAFF	TGCGCCAGCAGCAAGGGACAGCCGAACACTGAAGCTTTCTTT
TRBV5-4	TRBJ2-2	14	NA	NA	CASSLKGVGGELFF	TGTGCCAGCAGCTTGAAGGGGGTTGGCGGGGAGCTGTTTTTT
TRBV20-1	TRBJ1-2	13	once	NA	CSASGRGVYGYTF	TGCAGTGCTAGTGGGCGGGGGGTGTATGGCTACACCTTC
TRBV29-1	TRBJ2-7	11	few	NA	CSVVQVNEQYF	TGCAGCGTTGTACAGGTCAACGAGCAGTACTTC
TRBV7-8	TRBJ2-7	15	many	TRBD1	CASSPQTGGGYEQYF	TGTGCCAGCAGCCCGCAGACAGGGGGCGGCTACGAGCAGTACTTC
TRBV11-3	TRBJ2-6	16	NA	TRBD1	CASSWTGLLGANVLTF	TGTGCCAGCAGCTGGACAGGGTTACTCGGGGCCAACGTCCTGACTTTC
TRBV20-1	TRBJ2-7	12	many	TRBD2	CSSTSDTYEQYF	TGCAGCTCCACTAGCGATACCTACGAGCAGTACTTC
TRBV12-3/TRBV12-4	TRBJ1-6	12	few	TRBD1	CASSGNTGQLHF	TGTGCCAGCAGTGGAAACACGGGACAGCTCCACTTT
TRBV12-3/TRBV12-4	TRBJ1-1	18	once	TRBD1	CASSRWGSRQGRDTEAFF	TGTGCCAGCAGCCGATGGGGATCTAGACAGGGAAGGGACACTGAAGCTTTCTTT
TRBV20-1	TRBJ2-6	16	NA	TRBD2	CSARMGGEGGANVLTF	TGCAGTGCCCGAATGGGCGGGGAGGGAGGGGCCAACGTCCTGACTTTC
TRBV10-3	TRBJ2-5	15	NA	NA	CAISGNRRQGETQYF	TGTGCCATCAGTGGTAATCGGAGGCAGGGGGAGACCCAGTACTTC
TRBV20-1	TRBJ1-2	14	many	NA	CSASIHNDNYGYTF	TGCAGTGCTAGTATCCACAACGATAACTATGGCTACACCTTC
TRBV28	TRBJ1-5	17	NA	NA	CASKGGAWGQYNQPQHF	TGTGCCAGCAAAGGAGGGGCTTGGGGGCAGTACAATCAGCCCCAGCATTTT
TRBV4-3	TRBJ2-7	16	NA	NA	CASSLQGSSSSYEQYF	TGCGCTAGCAGCCTTCAGGGTTCCTCTAGCTCCTACGAGCAGTACTTC
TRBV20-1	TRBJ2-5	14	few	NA	CSARVGTPRETQYF	TGCAGTGCTAGAGTAGGGACCCCTCGGGAGACCCAGTACTTC
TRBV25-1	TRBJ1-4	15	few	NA	CASSETGRPNEKLFF	TGTGCCAGCAGTGAAACAGGGAGGCCTAATGAAAAACTGTTTTTT
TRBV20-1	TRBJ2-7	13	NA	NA	CSARVGSEYEQYF	TGCAGTGCTAGAGTGGGCAGCGAGTACGAGCAGTACTTC
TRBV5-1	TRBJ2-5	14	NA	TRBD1	CASSVGQGSGTQYF	TGCGCCAGCAGCGTGGGACAGGGTAGTGGGACCCAGTACTTC
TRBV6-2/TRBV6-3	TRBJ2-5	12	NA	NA	CASSYVDETQYF	TGTGCCAGCAGTTACGTCGATGAGACCCAGTACTTC
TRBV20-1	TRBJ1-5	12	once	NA	CSARTWDQPQHF	TGCAGTGCTAGGACTTGGGATCAGCCCCAGCATTTT
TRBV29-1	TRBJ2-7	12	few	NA	CSVEDRRYEQYF	TGCAGCGTTGAAGATCGTCGCTACGAGCAGTACTTC
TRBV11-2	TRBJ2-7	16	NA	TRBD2	CASSLGGFGETYEQYF	TGTGCCAGCAGCTTGGGGGGGTTTGGGGAAACCTACGAGCAGTACTTC
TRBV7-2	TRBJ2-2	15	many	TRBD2	CASSSLAGDTGELFF	TGTGCCAGCAGCTCACTAGCGGGAGACACCGGGGAGCTGTTTTTT
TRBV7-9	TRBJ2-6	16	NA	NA	CASSLYDGTLANVLTF	TGTGCCAGCAGCCTATACGACGGGACTTTGGCCAACGTCCTGACTTTC
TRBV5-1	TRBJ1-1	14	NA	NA	CASSRGPGYTEAFF	TGCGCCAGCAGCCGGGGACCGGGGTACACTGAAGCTTTCTTT
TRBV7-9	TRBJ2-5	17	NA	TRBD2	CASSRGRPSGNQETQYF	TGCGCCAGCAGCCGGGGCCGCCCTAGCGGGAACCAAGAGACCCAGTACTTC
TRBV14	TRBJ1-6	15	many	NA	CASSQLGVSDSPLHF	TGTGCCAGCAGCCAATTGGGGGTCAGCGATTCACCCCTCCACTTT
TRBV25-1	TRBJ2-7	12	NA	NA	CASQATAYEQYF	TGTGCCAGTCAAGCGACTGCCTACGAGCAGTACTTC
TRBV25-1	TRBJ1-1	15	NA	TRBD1	CASREIRGQLDEAFF	TGTGCCAGCAGAGAAATCAGGGGGCAATTAGATGAAGCTTTCTTT
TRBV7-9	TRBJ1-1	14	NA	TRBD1	CAWSVRQGNTEAFF	TGTGCCTGGAGCGTACGACAGGGGAACACTGAAGCTTTCTTT
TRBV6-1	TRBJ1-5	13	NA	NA	CACAGAFGQPQHF	TGTGCCTGCGCGGGGGCATTCGGTCAGCCCCAGCATTTT
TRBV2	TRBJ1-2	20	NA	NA	CASTRQPNTGDGHSGYGYTF	TGTGCCAGCACTCGACAGCCGAACACCGGGGACGGTCATTCGGGCTATGGCTACACCTTC
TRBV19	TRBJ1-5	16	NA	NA	CASSISGRRENQPQHF	TGTGCCAGTAGTATCAGTGGGAGACGGGAGAATCAGCCCCAGCATTTT
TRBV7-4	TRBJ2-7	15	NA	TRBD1	CASSPNRGPDVKQYF	TGTGCCAGCAGTCCAAACAGGGGGCCCGATGTAAAGCAGTACTTC
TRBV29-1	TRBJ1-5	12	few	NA	CSVGMGNQPQHF	TGCAGCGTTGGGATGGGGAATCAGCCCCAGCATTTT
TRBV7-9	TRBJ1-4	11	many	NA	CASSPNEKLFF	TGTGCCAGCAGTCCGAATGAAAAACTGTTTTTT
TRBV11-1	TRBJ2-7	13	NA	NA	CASSPGLLSEQYF	TGTGCCAGCAGCCCGGGACTTCTTTCCGAGCAGTACTTC
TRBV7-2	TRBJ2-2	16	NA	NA	CASSFSTGWATGELFF	TGTGCCAGCAGCTTTTCGACAGGATGGGCCACCGGGGAGCTGTTTTTT